This T cell receptor (beta chain) comes out of a study of T cell repertoires in cytomegalovirus infection. Study outcomes and limitations: Summed frequency of shared TCR beta families picked out CMV carriers who also had the relevant HLA.

Via MiXCR, TCRdb re-called the reads, giving one row per CDR3 protein. Seen here are about 700,000 distinct CDR3 sequences, around 30% observed once, and the top ten hold about 20%. Trimming took 3 bases from V and 10 from J; bases not matched to a gene: 15. Germline loops: CDR1 GTSNPN, CDR2 SVGIG (reference sequence). CDR3 length: 15 amino acids. About this clonotype: Its antigen is not known.

The receptor was derived from a human donor in good health (CMV status not recorded). Some clones in this sample may be carry-over from other donors' samples. The chain links TRBV30 to TRBJ2-1; 7 bases are a match to TRBD2. The sample was cultured PBMCs, taken from culture after CMV antigen stimulation. In nucleotides, the CDR3 is TGTGCCTGGAGGCCTCCGGGACTACCGTACGGGGAGCAGTTCTTC. It translates to CAWRPPGLPYGEQFF.